This T cell receptor (beta chain) was identified during a study of follicular helper T cells after annual influenza vaccination. Indicated time point: 2014-2015 season, pre-vaccination. TCRdb keeps only in-frame clones here, not all; method: immunoSEQ multiplex PCR. Of 10,000 to 15,000 clones listed, around 78% were seen once; the top ten hold about 0.41%. Germline lookup yields CDR1 SGHTA and CDR2 FQGNSA. V was cut by 2 bases and J by 5 bases, with 9 bases left in between. This CDR3 spans 13 amino acids. This TCR was sampled from an adult who received the influenza vaccine. This specimen consisted of CXCR5- memory CD4+ T cells sorted from blood, obtained on the day of influenza vaccination. The chain employs TRBV7-2 and TRBJ2-5; perhaps TRBD1 as D (6 bases). The CDR3 DNA reads as TGTGCCAGCAGCTTACACAGGGTGGAGACCCAGTACTTC. It codes for CASSLHRVETQYF.